The 16 T cell receptor beta chains given below trace back to one sample, sequenced in a study of regulatory T cells in long-lasting Graves disease. The time point was: persistent/refractory GD, antithyroid drugs over 5 years with positive TRAb. PBMCs provided the RNA from which the TCR library was made. CDR3-region Arm-PCR and iRepertoire HTBI primers produced the TCR beta libraries. TCRdb reprocessed the multiplex PCR reads via MiXCR and lists one record per CDR3 protein. The sample gives 600,000 to 800,000 distinct CDR3 sequences, 30% of which show up once; around 42% is in the top ten. The sample here was peripheral blood mononuclear cells (PBMCs), taken when the disease was refractory, from a patient treated with antithyroid drugs. The receptor source for this set is a female donor with Graves disease.

The sample holds many counts of this clonotype. The chain combines TRBV11-2 with TRBJ2-7; D is undetermined. The CDR3 runs to 13 residues. Trimming shortened V by 5 bases and J by 4 bases, and 12 bases separated the two germline ends. CDR1 is SGHAT, CDR2 FQNNGV, per germline. The CDR3 DNA is TGTGCCAGCAGCCCCCACGTGCCGTACGAGCAGTACTTC. This gives the protein CASSPHVPYEQYF.

V usage is TRBV19 and J usage is TRBJ1-2; no reliable D call. V lost 6 bases to trimming and J lost 2 bases, with 16 bases between them. The CDR3 extends over 15 amino acids. The germline V gene has CDR1 LNHDA and CDR2 SQIVND (reference sequence). The CDR3 DNA reads as TGTGCCAGTAGCCCGCCGGCGGGCTTCAACTATGGCTACACCTTC. Protein: CASSPPAGFNYGYTF.

This clonotype showed up just a few times. The chain carries TRBV19 and TRBJ2-5; D gene uncertain. The CDR3 is 13 residues long. The V end was cut by 6 bases, the J end by 5 bases, with 13 bases between. CDR1 LNHDA and CDR2 SQIVND come from the germline V gene (reference sequence). The CDR3 loop reads CASRFRKSETQYF. The CDR3 coding sequence is TGTGCCAGTAGATTCCGGAAGAGCGAGACCCAGTACTTC.

The rearrangement joins TRBV27 to TRBJ2-1; the match to TRBD1 covers 7 bases. This CDR3 region has 16 residues. The V gene end was trimmed by 11 bases and the J gene end by 6 bases; junction bases not matched to a gene: 19. Germline loops: CDR1 MNHEY, CDR2 SMNVEV (reference sequence). The CDR3 loop reads CAGTTVGQMKPNEQFF. The CDR3 DNA reads TGTGCCGGCACCACGGTGGGACAGATGAAACCCAATGAGCAGTTCTTC.

The CDR3 DNA reads as TGTGCCAGCAGCTTATATCCCCAGGTGAAATCCTACGAGCAGTACTTC. It codes for CASSLYPQVKSYEQYF. The chain carries TRBV7-9 and TRBJ2-7; D remains ambiguous. CDR3 length: 16 amino acids. Germline V lookup: CDR1 SEHNR, CDR2 FQNEAQ (reference sequence). The V and J ends lost 2 bases and 1 base respectively, with 15 bases between them.

V is TRBV29-1 and J is TRBJ2-7; 11 bases are shared with TRBD2. The CDR3 sequence is 15 residues long. Germline CDR1 reads SQVTM; CDR2 reads ANQGSEA. The V gene end was trimmed by 6 bases and the J gene end by 4 bases; junction bases not matched to a gene: 11. The CDR3 region has the DNA TGCAGCGTCGTATTAGCGGGAGGGCCTGAGTACGAGCAGTACTTC. This translates into CSVVLAGGPEYEQYF.

CDR3 region: CASSRRIETQYF. The CDR3 DNA sequence: TGTGCCAGCAGCCGGAGGATCGAGACCCAGTACTTC. J is TRBJ2-5 and V is TRBV3-1; the D gene is possibly TRBD2 (5 bases). Trimming removed 4 bases at V and 5 bases at J, with 8 bases between. Germline CDR1 is LGHDT and CDR2 is YNNKEL (reference sequence). CDR3 length: 12 residues.

The chain is built from TRBV12-3 or TRBV12-4 and TRBJ2-7, with a possible D match to TRBD2 (5 bases). Trimming took off 6 bases at V and 5 bases at J, with 17 bases between the two ends. The CDR3 runs 14 residues. The CDR3 coding sequence is TGTGCCAGCAGATTCCGGGGAATTAAAGACGAGCAGTACTTC. Its translation is CASRFRGIKDEQYF.

This clonotype was recorded only once. V gene TRBV3-1 combines with J gene TRBJ1-2; 7 positions match TRBD1. The V and J ends lost 4 bases and 6 bases, in that order; junction bases with no gene match: 17. CDR1 is LGHDT, CDR2 YNNKEL, per germline (reference sequence). The CDR3 spans 17 residues. The CDR3 bases are TGTGCCAGCAGCCCACCGCAGGGGACAGCGGACTCCGATGGCTACACCTTC. Translation: CASSPPQGTADSDGYTF. The entire variable domain, with the rest obtained from reference TRBV3-1 and TRBJ1-2, is as follows: DTAVSQTPKYLVTQMGNDKSIKCEQNLGHDTMYWYKQDSKKFLKIMFSYNNKELIINETVPNRFSPKSPDKAHLNLHINSLELGDSAVYFCASSPPQGTADSDGYTFGSGTRLTVV.

The chain recombines TRBV19 with TRBJ2-7; 8 nucleotides agree with TRBD2. The CDR3 has 15 residues. Per the germline V gene, CDR1 is LNHDA and CDR2 is SQIVND (reference sequence). The ends lost 3 bases at V and 1 base at J; junction bases unmatched: 5. CDR3 protein: CASSMSLAGSYEQYF. The CDR3 DNA reads as TGTGCCAGTAGTATGTCGCTAGCGGGTTCCTACGAGCAGTACTTC.

This rearrangement joins TRBV20-1 to TRBJ1-6; TRBD1 is a possible D gene (6 bases). This CDR3 spans 15 amino acids. V lost 5 bases and J lost 7, with 18 bases in between. Per germline, CDR1 DFQATT and CDR2 SNEGSKA (reference sequence). The CDR3 sequence: CSAHYNQGWNSPLHF. CDR3 DNA: TGCAGTGCTCACTACAACCAGGGGTGGAATTCACCCCTCCACTTT.

V usage is TRBV3-1 and J usage is TRBJ2-7; no firm D call. This CDR3 comprises 14 residues. Trimming cost V 0 bases and J 2 bases, with 8 bases left between them. Germline assignment: CDR1 LGHDT and CDR2 YNNKEL (reference sequence). This chain's CDR3 is CASSQEWSTYEQYF. The DNA of the CDR3 is TGTGCCAGCAGCCAAGAATGGTCTACCTACGAGCAGTACTTC.

This clonotype has more than one count but fewer than ten. The chain is built from TRBV27 and TRBJ1-4, with TRBD1 matching 8 bases. V dropped 6 bases and J dropped 7; count of bases not matched to a gene: 7. The CDR3 extends over 14 amino acids. Germline CDR1 reads MNHEY; CDR2 reads SMNVEV (reference sequence). The CDR3 spells CASSLTGGGEKLFF. CDR3 DNA: TGTGCCAGCAGCCTAACAGGGGGTGGTGAAAAACTGTTTTTT.

This clonotype was counted between two and nine times. This chain joins TRBV6-1 and TRBJ2-1, with 7 bases identical to TRBD2. CDR3 length: 14 residues. V shed 4 bases, J shed 6 bases, and the junction held 6 bases outside the gene matches. CDR1 MNHNS and CDR2 SASEGT come from the germline V gene. Written as DNA, the CDR3 is TGTGCCAGCAGTGTAGCGGGTGGGGCCAATGAGCAGTTCTTC. Translation gives CASSVAGGANEQFF.

This clonotype has at least ten counts. The genes are TRBV28 and TRBJ1-2; D might be TRBD1 (6 bases). Germline V gene lookup returns CDR1 MDHEN and CDR2 SYDVKM. The CDR3 runs to 12 residues. The germline V and J ends were trimmed by 10 bases and 8 bases, with 17 bases remaining between them. CDR3 sequence reads: CATLGGGGGYTF. The CDR3 region has the DNA TGTGCCACCTTGGGAGGAGGGGGAGGCTACACCTTC.

This clonotype turned up a few times. CDR3: CASSYVGLRSQPQHF. The CDR3 region has the DNA TGTGCCAGCAGTTACGTAGGCCTACGGTCTCAGCCCCAGCATTTT. The V gene is TRBV6-2 or TRBV6-3, the J gene TRBJ1-5; D gene uncertain. Trimming removed 2 bases at V and 6 bases at J, with 14 bases between. Germline V gene lookup returns CDR1 MNHEY and CDR2 SVGEGT. The CDR3 extends over 15 amino acids.